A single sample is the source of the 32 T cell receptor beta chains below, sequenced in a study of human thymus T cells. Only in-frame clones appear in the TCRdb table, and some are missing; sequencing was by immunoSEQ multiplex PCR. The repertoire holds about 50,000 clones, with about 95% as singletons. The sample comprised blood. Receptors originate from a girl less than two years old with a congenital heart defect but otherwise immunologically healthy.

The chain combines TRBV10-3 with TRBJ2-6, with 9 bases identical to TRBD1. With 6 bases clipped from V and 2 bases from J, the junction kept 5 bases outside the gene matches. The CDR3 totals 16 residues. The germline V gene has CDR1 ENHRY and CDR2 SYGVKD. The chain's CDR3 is CAIRRTGGAGANVLTF. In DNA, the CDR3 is TGTGCCATCAGACGCACAGGGGGCGCTGGGGCCAACGTCCTGACTTTC.

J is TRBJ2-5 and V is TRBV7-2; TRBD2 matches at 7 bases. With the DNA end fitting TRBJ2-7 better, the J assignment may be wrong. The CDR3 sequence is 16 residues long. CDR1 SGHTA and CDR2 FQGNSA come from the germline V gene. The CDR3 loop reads CASSRGMGLAAYEQYF. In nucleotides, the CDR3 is TGTGCCAGCAGCCGAGGGATGGGGCTAGCGGCCTACGAGCAGTACTTC.

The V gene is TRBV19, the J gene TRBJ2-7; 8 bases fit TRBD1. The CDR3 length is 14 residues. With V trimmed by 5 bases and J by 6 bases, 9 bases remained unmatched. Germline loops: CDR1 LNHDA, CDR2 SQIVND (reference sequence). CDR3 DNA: TGTGCCAGTAGTCTCCCCACGACAGGGGCCGAGCAGTACTTC. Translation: CASSLPTTGAEQYF.

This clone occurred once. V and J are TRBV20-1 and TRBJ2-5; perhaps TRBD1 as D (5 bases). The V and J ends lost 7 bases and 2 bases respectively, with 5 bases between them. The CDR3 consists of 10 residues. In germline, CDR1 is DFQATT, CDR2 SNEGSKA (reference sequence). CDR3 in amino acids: CSEGQETQYF. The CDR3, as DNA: TGCAGTGAGGGGCAAGAGACCCAGTACTTC.

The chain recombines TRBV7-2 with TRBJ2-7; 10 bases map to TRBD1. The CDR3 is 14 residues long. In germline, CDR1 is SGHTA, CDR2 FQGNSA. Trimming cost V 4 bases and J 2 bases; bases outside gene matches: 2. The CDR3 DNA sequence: TGTGCCAGCAGCTCAGGGACAGGGGCCTACGAGCAGTACTTC. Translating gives CASSSGTGAYEQYF.

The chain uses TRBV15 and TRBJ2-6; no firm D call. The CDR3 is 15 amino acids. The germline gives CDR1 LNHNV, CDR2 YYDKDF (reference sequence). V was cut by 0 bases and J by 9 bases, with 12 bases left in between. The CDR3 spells CATSRDTLENNVLTF. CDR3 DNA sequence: TGTGCCACCAGCAGAGATACCTTAGAAAACAACGTCCTGACTTTC.

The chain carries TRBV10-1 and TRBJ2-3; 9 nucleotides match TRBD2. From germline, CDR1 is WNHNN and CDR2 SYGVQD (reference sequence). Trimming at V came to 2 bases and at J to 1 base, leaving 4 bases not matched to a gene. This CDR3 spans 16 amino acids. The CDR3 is CASSERGGRGTDTQYF. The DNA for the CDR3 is TGCGCCAGCAGTGAGAGGGGCGGGAGGGGCACAGATACGCAGTATTTT.

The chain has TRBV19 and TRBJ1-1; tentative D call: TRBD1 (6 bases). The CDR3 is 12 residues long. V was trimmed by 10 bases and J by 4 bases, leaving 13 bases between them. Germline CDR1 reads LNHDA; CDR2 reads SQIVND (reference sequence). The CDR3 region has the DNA TGTGCCACCAGGGGCATGGGCACTGAAGCTTTCTTT. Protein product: CATRGMGTEAFF.

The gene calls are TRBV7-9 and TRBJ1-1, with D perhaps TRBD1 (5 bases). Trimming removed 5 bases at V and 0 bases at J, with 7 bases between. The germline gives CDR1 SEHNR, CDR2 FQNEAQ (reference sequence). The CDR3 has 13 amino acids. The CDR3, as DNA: TGTGCCAGCAGCGCGACAGTGAACACTGAAGCTTTCTTT. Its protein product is CASSATVNTEAFF.

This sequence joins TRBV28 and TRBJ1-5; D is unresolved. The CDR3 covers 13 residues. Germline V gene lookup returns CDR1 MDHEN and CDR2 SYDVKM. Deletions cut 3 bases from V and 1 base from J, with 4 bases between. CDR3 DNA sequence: TGTGCCAGCAGTTTCTTCAGCAATCAGCCCCAGCATTTT. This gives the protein CASSFFSNQPQHF. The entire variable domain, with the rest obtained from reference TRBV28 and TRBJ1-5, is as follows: DVKVTQSSRYLVKRTGEKVFLECVQDMDHENMFWYRQDPGLGLRLIYFSYDVKMKEKGDIPEGYSVSREKKERFSLILESASTNQTSMYLCASSFFSNQPQHFGDGTRLSIL.

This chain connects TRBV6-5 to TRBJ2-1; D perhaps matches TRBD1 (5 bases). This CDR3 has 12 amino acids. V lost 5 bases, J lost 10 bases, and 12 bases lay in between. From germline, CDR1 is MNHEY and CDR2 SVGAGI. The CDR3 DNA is TGTGCCAGCAGTACCTGGAGACAGGAGCAGTTCTTC. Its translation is CASSTWRQEQFF.

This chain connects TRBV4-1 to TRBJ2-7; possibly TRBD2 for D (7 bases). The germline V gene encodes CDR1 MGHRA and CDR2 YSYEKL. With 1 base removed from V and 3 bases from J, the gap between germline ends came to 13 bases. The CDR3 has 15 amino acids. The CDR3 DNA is TGCGCCAGCAGCCAAGTGGGGAGGGGGAGCTACGAGCAGTACTTC. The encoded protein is CASSQVGRGSYEQYF.

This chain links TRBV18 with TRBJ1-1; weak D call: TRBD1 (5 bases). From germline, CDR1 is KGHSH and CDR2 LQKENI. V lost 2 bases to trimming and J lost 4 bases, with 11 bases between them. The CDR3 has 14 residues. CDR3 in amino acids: CASSPKGGTTEAFF. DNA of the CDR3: TGTGCCAGCTCACCAAAAGGAGGGACCACTGAAGCTTTCTTT.

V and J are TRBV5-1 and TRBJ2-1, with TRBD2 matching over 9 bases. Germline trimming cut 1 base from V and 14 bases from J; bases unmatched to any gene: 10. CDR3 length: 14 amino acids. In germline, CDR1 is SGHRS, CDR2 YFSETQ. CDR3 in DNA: TGCGCCAGCAGCTTGATCGGCGGGAGGGCCGAGGAGTTCTTC. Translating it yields CASSLIGGRAEEFF.

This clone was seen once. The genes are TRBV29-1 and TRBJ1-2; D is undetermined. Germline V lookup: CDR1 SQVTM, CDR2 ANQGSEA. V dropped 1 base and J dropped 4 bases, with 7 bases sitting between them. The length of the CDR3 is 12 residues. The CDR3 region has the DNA TGCAGCGTTGAAGCCGGCTTCTATGGCTACACCTTC. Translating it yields CSVEAGFYGYTF.

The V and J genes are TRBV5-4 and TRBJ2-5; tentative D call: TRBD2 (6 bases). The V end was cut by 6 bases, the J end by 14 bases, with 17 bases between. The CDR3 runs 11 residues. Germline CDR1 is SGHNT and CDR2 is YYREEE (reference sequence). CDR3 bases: TGTGCCAGCATGCTGGGGACTCACGTTTACTTC. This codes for CASMLGTHVYF.

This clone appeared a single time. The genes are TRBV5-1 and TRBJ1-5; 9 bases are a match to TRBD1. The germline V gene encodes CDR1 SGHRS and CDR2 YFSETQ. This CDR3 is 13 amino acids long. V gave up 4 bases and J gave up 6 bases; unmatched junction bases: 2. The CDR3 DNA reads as TGCGCCAGCAGCCGGGACAGGGTTCAGCCCCAGCATTTT. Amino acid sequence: CASSRDRVQPQHF.

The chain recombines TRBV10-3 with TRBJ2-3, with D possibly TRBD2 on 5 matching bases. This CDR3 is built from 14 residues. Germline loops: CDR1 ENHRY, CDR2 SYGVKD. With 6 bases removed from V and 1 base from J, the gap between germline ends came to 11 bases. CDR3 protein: CAISDRTRTDTQYF. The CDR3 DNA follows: TGTGCCATCAGCGATCGGACTCGCACAGATACGCAGTATTTT.

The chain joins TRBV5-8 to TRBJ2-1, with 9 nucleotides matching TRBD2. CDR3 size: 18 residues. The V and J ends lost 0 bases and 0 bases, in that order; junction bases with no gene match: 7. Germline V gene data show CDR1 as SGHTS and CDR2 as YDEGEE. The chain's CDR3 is CASSLASGRPSSYNEQFF. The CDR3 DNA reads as TGTGCCAGCAGCTTGGCGAGCGGGAGGCCGAGCTCCTACAATGAGCAGTTCTTC.

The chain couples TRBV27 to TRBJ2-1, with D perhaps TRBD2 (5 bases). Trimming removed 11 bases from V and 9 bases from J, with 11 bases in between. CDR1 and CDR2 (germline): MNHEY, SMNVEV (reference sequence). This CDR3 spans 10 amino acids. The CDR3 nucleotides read TGTGCCGCGGGTCTGGGTGAGCAGTTCTTC. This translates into CAAGLGEQFF.

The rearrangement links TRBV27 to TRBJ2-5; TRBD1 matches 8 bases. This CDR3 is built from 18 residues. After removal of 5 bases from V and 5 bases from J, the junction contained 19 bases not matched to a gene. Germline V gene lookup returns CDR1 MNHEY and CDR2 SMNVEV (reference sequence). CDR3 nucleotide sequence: TGTGCCAGCAGTAGCCGCGGTCTAGACAGGGGAAGAGGTGAGACCCAGTACTTC. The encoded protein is CASSSRGLDRGRGETQYF.

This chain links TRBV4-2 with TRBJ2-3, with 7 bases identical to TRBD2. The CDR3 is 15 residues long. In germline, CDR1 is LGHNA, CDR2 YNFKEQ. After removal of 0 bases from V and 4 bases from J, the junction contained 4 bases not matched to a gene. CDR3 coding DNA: TGTGCCAGCAGCCAAGATGGTCGGGAGGCAGATACGCAGTATTTT. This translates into CASSQDGREADTQYF.

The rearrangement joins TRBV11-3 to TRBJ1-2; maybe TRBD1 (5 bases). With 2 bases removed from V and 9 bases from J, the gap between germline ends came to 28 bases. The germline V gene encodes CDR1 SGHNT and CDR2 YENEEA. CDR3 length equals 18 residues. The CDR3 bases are TGTGCCAGCAGCTTAACCCCCCCTGACAGCCTCCCTGGATTACGCTACACCTTC. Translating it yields CASSLTPPDSLPGLRYTF.

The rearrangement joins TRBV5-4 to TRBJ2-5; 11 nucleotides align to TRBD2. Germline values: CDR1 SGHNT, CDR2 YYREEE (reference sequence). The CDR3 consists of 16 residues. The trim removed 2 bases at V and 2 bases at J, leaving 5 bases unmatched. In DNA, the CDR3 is TGTGCCAGCAGCTTACGGCTAGCGGGAGGTCAAGAGACCCAGTACTTC. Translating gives CASSLRLAGGQETQYF. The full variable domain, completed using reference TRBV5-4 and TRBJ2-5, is ETGVTQSPTHLIKTRGQQVTLRCSSQSGHNTVSWYQQALGQGPQFIFQYYREEENGRGNFPPRFSGLQFPNYSSELNVNALELDDSALYLCASSLRLAGGQETQYFGPGTRLLVL.

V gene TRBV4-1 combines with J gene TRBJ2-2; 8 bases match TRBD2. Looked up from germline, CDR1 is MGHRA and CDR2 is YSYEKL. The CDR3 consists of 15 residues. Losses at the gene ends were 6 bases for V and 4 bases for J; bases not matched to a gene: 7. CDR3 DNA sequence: TGCGCCAGCAGACCCTACAGCGGGAGCACCGGGGAGCTGTTTTTT. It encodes CASRPYSGSTGELFF.

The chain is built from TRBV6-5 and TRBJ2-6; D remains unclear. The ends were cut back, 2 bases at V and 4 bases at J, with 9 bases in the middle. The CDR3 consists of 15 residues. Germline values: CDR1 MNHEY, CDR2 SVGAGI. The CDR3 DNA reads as TGTGCCAGCAGTTACAGGGAATCGGGGGCCAACGTCCTGACTTTC. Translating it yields CASSYRESGANVLTF.

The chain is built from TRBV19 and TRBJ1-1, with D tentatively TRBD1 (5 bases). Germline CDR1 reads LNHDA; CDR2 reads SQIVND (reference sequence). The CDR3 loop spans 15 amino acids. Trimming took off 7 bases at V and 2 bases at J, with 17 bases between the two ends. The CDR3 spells CASTPSNGGNTEAFF. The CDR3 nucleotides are TGTGCCAGTACCCCCTCAAACGGGGGAAACACTGAAGCTTTCTTT.

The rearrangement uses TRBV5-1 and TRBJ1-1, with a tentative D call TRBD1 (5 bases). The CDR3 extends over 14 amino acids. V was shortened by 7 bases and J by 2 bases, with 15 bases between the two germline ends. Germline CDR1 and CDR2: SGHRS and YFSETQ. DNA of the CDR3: TGCGCCAGCCATCGGGGGGGTTTTAACACTGAAGCTTTCTTT. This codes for CASHRGGFNTEAFF.

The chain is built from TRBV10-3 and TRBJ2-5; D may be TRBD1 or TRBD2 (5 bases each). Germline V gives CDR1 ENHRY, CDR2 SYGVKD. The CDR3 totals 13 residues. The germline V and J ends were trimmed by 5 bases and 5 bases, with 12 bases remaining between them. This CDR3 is CAISPGRVETQYF. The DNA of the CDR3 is TGTGCCATCAGTCCGGGGCGGGTGGAGACCCAGTACTTC.

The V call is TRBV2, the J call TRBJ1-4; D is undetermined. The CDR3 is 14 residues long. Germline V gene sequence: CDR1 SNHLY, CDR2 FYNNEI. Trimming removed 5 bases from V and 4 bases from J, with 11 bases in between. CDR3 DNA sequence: TGTGCCAGCAGTTTAGCCAGACTTAATGAAAAACTGTTTTTT. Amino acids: CASSLARLNEKLFF.

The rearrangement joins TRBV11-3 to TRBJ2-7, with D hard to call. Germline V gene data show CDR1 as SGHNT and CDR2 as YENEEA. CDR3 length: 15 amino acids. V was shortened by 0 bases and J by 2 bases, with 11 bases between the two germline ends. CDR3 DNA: TGTGCCAGCAGCTTAGATCTTCGACGGCCCTACGAGCAGTACTTC. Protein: CASSLDLRRPYEQYF.

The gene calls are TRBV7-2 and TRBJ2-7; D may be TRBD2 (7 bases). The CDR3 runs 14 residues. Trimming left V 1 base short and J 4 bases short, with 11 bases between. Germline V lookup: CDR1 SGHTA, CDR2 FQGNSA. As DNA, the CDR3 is TGTGCCAGCAGCTTAGAGGGGGGGTTATACGAGCAGTACTTC. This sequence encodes CASSLEGGLYEQYF.